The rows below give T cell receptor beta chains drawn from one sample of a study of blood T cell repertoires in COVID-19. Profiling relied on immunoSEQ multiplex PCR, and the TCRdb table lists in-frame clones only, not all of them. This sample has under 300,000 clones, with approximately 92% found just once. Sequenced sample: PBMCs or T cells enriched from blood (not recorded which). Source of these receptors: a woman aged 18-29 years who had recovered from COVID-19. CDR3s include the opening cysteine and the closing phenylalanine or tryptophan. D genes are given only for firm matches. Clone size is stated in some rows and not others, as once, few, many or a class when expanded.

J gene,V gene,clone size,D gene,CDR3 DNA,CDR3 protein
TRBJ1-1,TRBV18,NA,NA,TGTGCCAGCTCACCCTCGGGATACACTGAAGCTTTCTTT,CASSPSGYTEAFF
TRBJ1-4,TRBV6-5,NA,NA,TGTGCCAGCAGCCATAGCTCTAATGAAAAACTGTTTTTT,CASSHSSNEKLFF
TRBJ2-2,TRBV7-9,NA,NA,TGTGCCAGCAGTAACAACCGCCGGAACACCGGGGAGCTGTTTTTT,CASSNNRRNTGELFF
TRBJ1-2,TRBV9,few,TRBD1,TGTGCCAGCAGCGCGAAGGACAGGGAAAACTATGGCTACACCTTC,CASSAKDRENYGYTF
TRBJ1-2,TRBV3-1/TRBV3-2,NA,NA,TGTGCCAGCAGCCAAGCCCCGGCAGGGTACGGCTACACCTTC,CASSQAPAGYGYTF
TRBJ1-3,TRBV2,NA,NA,TGTGCCAGCACAGGGGTGCGAGGAAACACCATATATTTT,CASTGVRGNTIYF
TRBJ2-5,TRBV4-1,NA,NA,TGCGCCAGCAGCCCCGGGGAGGCGGAGACCCAGTACTTC,CASSPGEAETQYF
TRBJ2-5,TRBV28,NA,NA,TGTGCCAGCAGTCCGGGACTTCTTAAACAAGAGACCCAGTACTTC,CASSPGLLKQETQYF
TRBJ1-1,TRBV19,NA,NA,TGTGCCAGTAGTATAGTAGGGAGAGACACTGAAGCTTTCTTT,CASSIVGRDTEAFF
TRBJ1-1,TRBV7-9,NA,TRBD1,TGTGCCAGCAGCTTAGTGGGGACGACAGGGCTGGGCACTGAAGCTTTCTTT,CASSLVGTTGLGTEAFF
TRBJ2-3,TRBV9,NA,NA,TGTGCCAGCAGCGGCACAATCCGCACAGATACGCAGTATTTT,CASSGTIRTDTQYF
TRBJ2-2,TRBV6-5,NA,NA,TGTGCCAGCTCTAAACCCACTTACACCGGGGAGCTGTTTTTT,CASSKPTYTGELFF
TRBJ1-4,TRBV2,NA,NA,TGTGCCAGCAGTGAAGATGAAGCTGGTGAAAAACTGTTTTTT,CASSEDEAGEKLFF
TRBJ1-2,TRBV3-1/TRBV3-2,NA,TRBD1,TGTGCCAGCAGCCAAGATATAGAGACAGGGGGAAGAGGTGGCTACACCTTC,CASSQDIETGGRGGYTF
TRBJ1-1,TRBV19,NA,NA,TGTGCCAGTAGTACTCATTCAGGGTCGAGCACTGAAGCTTTCTTT,CASSTHSGSSTEAFF
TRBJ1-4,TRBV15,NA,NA,TGTGCCACCAGCAGAGAGCCGGGGCGGGGTTTCGAACTGTTTTTT,CATSREPGRGFELFF
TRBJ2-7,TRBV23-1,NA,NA,TGCGCCAGCAGTCCGCGCACTCACAGGGCCTACATCTCCTACGAGCAGTACTTC,CASSPRTHRAYISYEQYF
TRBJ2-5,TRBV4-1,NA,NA,TGCGCCAGCAGCCAAGATATTACACTAGGTGAGACCCAGTACTTC,CASSQDITLGETQYF
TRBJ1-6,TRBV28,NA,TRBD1,TGTGCCAGCAGGATAGGGCGACAGGGAAGGGCACCCCTCCACTTT,CASRIGRQGRAPLHF
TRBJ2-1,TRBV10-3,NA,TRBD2,TGTGCCATCAGTGACCCGTTAGCGGGTAATGAGCAGTTCTTC,CAISDPLAGNEQFF
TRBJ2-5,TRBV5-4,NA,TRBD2,TGTGCCAGCAGCTGGCCTGGCGGGGGGGCGGAGACCCAGTACTTC,CASSWPGGGAETQYF
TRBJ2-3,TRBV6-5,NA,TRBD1,TGTGCCAGCAGTTACCTCTACAGGGGTGATACGCAGTATTTT,CASSYLYRGDTQYF
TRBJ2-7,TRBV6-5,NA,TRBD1,TGTGCCAGCGAAACAGGGGGGATTTACGAGCAGTACTTC,CASETGGIYEQYF
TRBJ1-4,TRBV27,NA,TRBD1,TGTGCCAGCAGTCTCACCGGGACAGGGGGTGAAAAACTGTTTTTT,CASSLTGTGGEKLFF
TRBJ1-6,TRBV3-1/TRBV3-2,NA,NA,TGTGCCAGCATGTACAGCCAATATAATTCACCCCTCCACTTT,CASMYSQYNSPLHF
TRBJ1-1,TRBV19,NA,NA,TGTGCCAGTAGTATAGATAGCTGGGGCGGAACTGAAGCTTTCTTT,CASSIDSWGGTEAFF
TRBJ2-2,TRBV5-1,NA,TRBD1,TGCGCCAGCTTCCGGGACAGGGCCACCGGGGAGCTGTTTTTT,CASFRDRATGELFF
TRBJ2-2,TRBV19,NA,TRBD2,TGTGCCAGTAGTCTGGGTAGCGGGAGCACCGGGGAGCTGTTTTTT,CASSLGSGSTGELFF
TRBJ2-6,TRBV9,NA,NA,TGTGCCAGCAGCGTACTTCAGGGCTCTGGGGCCAACGTCCTGACTTTC,CASSVLQGSGANVLTF
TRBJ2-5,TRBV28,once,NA,TGTGCCAGCAGTCCAGCCTCTGGGGGGGGCAAAGAGACCCAGTACTTC,CASSPASGGGKETQYF
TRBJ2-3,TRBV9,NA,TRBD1,TGTGCCAGCAGCCCCCGAGGACAGGGGTCAGATACGCAGTATTTT,CASSPRGQGSDTQYF
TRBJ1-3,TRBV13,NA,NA,TGTGCCAGCAGCTTAGGGCAGCACTACTCTGGAAACACCATATATTTT,CASSLGQHYSGNTIYF
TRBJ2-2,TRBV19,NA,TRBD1,TGTGCCAGTACTGTCCAGGGGGCGAACACCGGGGAGCTGTTTTTT,CASTVQGANTGELFF
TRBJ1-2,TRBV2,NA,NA,TGTGCCAGCGCCCCGGGGCGACAGGCGGCCTCTAACTATGGCTACACCTTC,CASAPGRQAASNYGYTF
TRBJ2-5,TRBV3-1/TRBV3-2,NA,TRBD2,TGTGCCAGCAGCCGATTTTCAGCGGGGGGGGAGACCCAGTACTTC,CASSRFSAGGETQYF
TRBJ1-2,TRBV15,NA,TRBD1,TGTGCCACCAGTCGGGACAGGGGGTCATTCTATGGCTACACCTTC,CATSRDRGSFYGYTF
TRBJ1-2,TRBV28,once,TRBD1,TGTGCCAGCAGTCAACCCGCCGAGGGGGCCTTCGGCCGGGGCTACACCTTC,CASSQPAEGAFGRGYTF
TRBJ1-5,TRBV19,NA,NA,TGTGCCAGTAGATCGGGGGGGAATCAGCCCCAGCATTTT,CASRSGGNQPQHF
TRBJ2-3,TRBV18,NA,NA,TGTGCCAGCTCGGAGGACGGGGTCGATACGCAGTATTTT,CASSEDGVDTQYF
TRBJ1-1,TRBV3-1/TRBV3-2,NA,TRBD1,TGTGCCAGCGAAGGGGGCCATCCCTTCACTGAAGCTTTCTTT,CASEGGHPFTEAFF
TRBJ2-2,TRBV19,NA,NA,TGTGCCAGTAGTATGTCTGGGACAAAAAAAGGGGAGCTGTTTTTT,CASSMSGTKKGELFF
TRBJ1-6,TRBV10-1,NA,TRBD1,TGCGCCAGCAGTGAGCAAGGGACAGCTGATTCACCCCTCCACTTT,CASSEQGTADSPLHF
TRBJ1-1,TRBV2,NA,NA,TGTGCCAGCGTCGGGAGGGACGTCTCCACTGAAGCTTTCTTT,CASVGRDVSTEAFF
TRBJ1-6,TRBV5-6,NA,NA,TGTGCCAGCAGCCCCGGGGGGGGAGGATCACCCCTCCACTTT,CASSPGGGGSPLHF
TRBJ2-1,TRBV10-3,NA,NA,TGTGCCATCAGTGAGGTACAGGGCTCCTACAATGAGCAGTTCTTC,CAISEVQGSYNEQFF
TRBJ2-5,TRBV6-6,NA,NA,TGTGCCAGCAGTTACGCCGGGTACCAAGAGACCCAGTACTTC,CASSYAGYQETQYF
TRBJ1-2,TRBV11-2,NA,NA,TGTGCCAGCAGCTTAGGGTGGGGCAGGTCTATGGGCTACACCTTC,CASSLGWGRSMGYTF
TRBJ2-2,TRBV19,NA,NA,TGTGCCAGTATCCCCGTGGGGAGAAACACCGGGGAGCTGTTTTTT,CASIPVGRNTGELFF
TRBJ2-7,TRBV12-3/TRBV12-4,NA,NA,TGTGCCAGCAGTATTGGGAGCTCCTACGAGCAGTACTTC,CASSIGSSYEQYF
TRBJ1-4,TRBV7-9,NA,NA,TGTGCCAGCAGCTTCGGTCCTAATGAAAAACTGTTTTTT,CASSFGPNEKLFF
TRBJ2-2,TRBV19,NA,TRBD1,TGTGCCAGTAGTATAGGATGGACAGGAAACACCGGGGAGCTGTTTTTT,CASSIGWTGNTGELFF
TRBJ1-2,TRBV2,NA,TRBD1,TGTGCCAGCAGTCCCGACAGGGGGTCCTATGGCTACACCTTC,CASSPDRGSYGYTF
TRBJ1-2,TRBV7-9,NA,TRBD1,TGTGCCAGCAGCTTATTGGGCAGGGGGCAGGTTGGCTACACCTTC,CASSLLGRGQVGYTF
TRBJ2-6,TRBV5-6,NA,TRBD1,TGTGCCAGCAGCTTGTTGACAGGGGGCGCGGCCGGGGCCAACGTCCTGACTTTC,CASSLLTGGAAGANVLTF
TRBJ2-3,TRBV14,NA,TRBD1,TGTGCCAGCAGCCGACAGGGGTCCCAGGGGGCAGATACGCAGTATTTT,CASSRQGSQGADTQYF
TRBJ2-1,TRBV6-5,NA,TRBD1,TGTGCCAGCAGTTCCCGGGACAGGGGACCACAGTTCTTC,CASSSRDRGPQFF
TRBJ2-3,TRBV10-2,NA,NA,TGCGCCAGCAGTGAGGGACTAGATACGCAGTATTTT,CASSEGLDTQYF